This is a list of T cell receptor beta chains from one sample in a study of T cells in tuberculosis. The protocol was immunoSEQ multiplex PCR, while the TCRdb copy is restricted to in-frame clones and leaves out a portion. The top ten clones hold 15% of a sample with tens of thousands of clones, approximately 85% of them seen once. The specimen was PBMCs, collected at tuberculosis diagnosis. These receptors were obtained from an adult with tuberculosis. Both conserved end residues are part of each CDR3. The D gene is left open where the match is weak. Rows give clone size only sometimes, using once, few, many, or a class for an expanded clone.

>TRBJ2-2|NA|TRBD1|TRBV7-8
TGTGCCAGCAGCCAGAGGCCGGGACAGGGTGGCGGGGAGCTGTTTTTT
CASSQRPGQGGGELFF
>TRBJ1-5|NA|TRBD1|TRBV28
TGTGCCAGCAGACCCACAGGGGGGGGACAGCCCCAGCATTTT
CASRPTGGGQPQHF
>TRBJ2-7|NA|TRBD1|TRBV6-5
TGTGCCAGCAGTTACTCGCAGGGGGCCAGAGGCGAGCAGTACTTC
CASSYSQGARGEQYF
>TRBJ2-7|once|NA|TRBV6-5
TGTGCCAGCAGTTACATCACGGGTAACTACGAGCAGTACTTC
CASSYITGNYEQYF
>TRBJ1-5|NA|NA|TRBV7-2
TGTGCCAGCAGCTTAGAGGCGGATTATAGCAATCAGCCCCAGCATTTT
CASSLEADYSNQPQHF
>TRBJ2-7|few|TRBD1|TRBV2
TGTGCCAGCAGGGGACAGGGGATGAGAGTGTCCTACGAGCAGTACTTC
CASRGQGMRVSYEQYF
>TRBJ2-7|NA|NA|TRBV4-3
TGCGCCAGCAGCCAAGATGTCAGGGCCTACGAGCAGTACTTC
CASSQDVRAYEQYF
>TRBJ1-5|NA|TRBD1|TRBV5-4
TGTGCCAGCCCACCCGACAGGGCGATTGGCAATCAGCCCCAGCATTTT
CASPPDRAIGNQPQHF
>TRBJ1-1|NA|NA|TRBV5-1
TGCGCCAGCAGCTTGTGGCAGGGCTCCACTGAAGCTTTCTTT
CASSLWQGSTEAFF
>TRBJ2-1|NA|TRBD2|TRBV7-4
TGTGCCAGTTCCGGGACTAGCGGGGCACACAATGAGCAGTTCTTC
CASSGTSGAHNEQFF
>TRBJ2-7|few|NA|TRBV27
TGTGCCAGCAGTGGAGGAACGAACGAGCAGTACTTC
CASSGGTNEQYF
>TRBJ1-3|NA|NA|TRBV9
TGTGCCAGCAGCGTAGAGGGGCACGCCTCTGGAAACACCATATATTTT
CASSVEGHASGNTIYF
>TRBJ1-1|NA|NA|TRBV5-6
TGTGCCAGCAGCTTGGAACAGCAAGCTGAAGCTTTCTTT
CASSLEQQAEAFF
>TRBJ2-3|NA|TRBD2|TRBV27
TGTGCCAGCAGTTTTCAACCCCCGACTAGCGGGGCGTCAGATACGCAGTATTTT
CASSFQPPTSGASDTQYF
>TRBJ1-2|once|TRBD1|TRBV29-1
TGCAGCTACTCGCCCGGGACAGCTTATGGCTACACCTTC
CSYSPGTAYGYTF
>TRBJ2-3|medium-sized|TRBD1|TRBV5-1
TGCGCCAGCAGCCTCGGGACAGCGACAGATACGCAGTATTTT
CASSLGTATDTQYF
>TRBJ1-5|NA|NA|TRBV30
TGTGCCTGGAGACAGGGTCGTAATCAGCCCCAGCATTTT
CAWRQGRNQPQHF
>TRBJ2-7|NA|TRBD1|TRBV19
TGTGCCAGTAGTATAGTGGGACAGACCTACGAGCAGTACTTC
CASSIVGQTYEQYF
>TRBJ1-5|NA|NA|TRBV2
TGTGCCAGCTCATCAGGGCTAAGCAGCAATCAGCCCCAGCATTTT
CASSSGLSSNQPQHF
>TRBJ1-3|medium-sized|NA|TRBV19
TGTGCCTCCAGGGAAGCTGGAAACACCATATATTTT
CASREAGNTIYF
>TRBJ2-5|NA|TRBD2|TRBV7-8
TGTGCCAGCAGCTTAGAGTTAGCTCGGACTAGCGGGAGAGTAGAGACCCAGTACTTC
CASSLELARTSGRVETQYF
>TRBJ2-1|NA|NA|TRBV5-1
TGCGCCAGCAGCTTGGCCCAGGGGTCGAATGAGCAGTTCTTC
CASSLAQGSNEQFF
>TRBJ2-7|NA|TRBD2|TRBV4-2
TGTGCCAGCAGCCAAGGACTGGCGGCTAGCGGAGTCTACGAGCAGTACTTC
CASSQGLAASGVYEQYF
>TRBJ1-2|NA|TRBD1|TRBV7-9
TGTGCCAGCAGCTTAGAGGGGGCGATTAGTGGCTACACCTTC
CASSLEGAISGYTF
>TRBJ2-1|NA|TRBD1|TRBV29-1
TGCAGCGTTCTACAGGGGAATGAGCAGTTCTTC
CSVLQGNEQFF
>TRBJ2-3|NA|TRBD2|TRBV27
TGTGCCAGCAGTCCCATTAGCGGGGGAGGCACAGATACGCAGTATTTT
CASSPISGGGTDTQYF
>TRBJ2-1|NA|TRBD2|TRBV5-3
TGTGCCAGCAGCTTACTAGCGGGAGTGTACAATGAGCAGTTCTTC
CASSLLAGVYNEQFF
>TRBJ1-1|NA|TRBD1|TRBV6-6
TGTGCCAGCAGCCATACAGGGGCCCTCGCCACTGAAGCTTTCTTT
CASSHTGALATEAFF
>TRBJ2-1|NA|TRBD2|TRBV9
TGTGCCAGCACCCGGGGGGGGGATTACAATGAGCAGTTCTTC
CASTRGGDYNEQFF
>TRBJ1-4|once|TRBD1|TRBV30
TGTGCCTGGCAAGACAGGGGGGGGAATGAAAAACTGTTTTTT
CAWQDRGGNEKLFF
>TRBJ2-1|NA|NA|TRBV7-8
TGTGCCAGCAGCCTAGCGGGACAGGGAAATGAGCAGTTCTTC
CASSLAGQGNEQFF
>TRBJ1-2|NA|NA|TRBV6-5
TGTGCCAGCAGTAATAGTGGCTACACCTTC
CASSNSGYTF
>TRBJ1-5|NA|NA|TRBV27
TGTGCCAGCAGCCCAAACCGGTATCAGCCCCAGCATTTT
CASSPNRYQPQHF
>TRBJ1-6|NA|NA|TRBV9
TGTGCCAGCAGCGTGGAGGGGAATTCACCCCTCCACTTT
CASSVEGNSPLHF
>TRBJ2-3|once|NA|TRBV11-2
TGTGCCAGCAGCTTAGATCGGGTCGGCACAGATACGCAGTATTTT
CASSLDRVGTDTQYF
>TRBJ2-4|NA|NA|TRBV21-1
TGTGCCAGCAGCCGCCACTGGACAGGCCTAGACAAAAACATTCAGTACTTC
CASSRHWTGLDKNIQYF
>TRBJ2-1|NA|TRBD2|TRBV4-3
TGCGCCAGCAGCCAAGGGACTAGCGGGGGCTCCTCGGGTGAGCAGTTCTTC
CASSQGTSGGSSGEQFF
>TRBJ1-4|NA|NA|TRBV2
TGTGCCAGCAGTGGGGGCCCTGAAAAACTGTTTTTT
CASSGGPEKLFF
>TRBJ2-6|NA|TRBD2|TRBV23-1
TGCGCCAGCAGTCAATGGGGAGGGCCATGCTCTGGGGCCAACGTCCTGACTTTC
CASSQWGGPCSGANVLTF
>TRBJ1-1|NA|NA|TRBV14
TGTGCCAGCAGCCGTTCCCGGGACACTGAAGCTTTCTTT
CASSRSRDTEAFF
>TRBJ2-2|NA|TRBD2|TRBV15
TGTGCCACCAGCACGACTAGCGCGAACACCGGGGAGCTGTTTTTT
CATSTTSANTGELFF
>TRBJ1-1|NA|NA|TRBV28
TGTGCCAGCAGTTTACCGGCGGGGAACACTGAAGCTTTCTTT
CASSLPAGNTEAFF
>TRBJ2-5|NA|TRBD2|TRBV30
TGTGCCTGGAGTATGTTTAGCGCGGGGGGGACCCAGTACTTC
CAWSMFSAGGTQYF
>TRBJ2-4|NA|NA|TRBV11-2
TGTGCCAGCAGCTTAGATTCCCGGGAGTGGGGCAAAAACATTCAGTACTTC
CASSLDSREWGKNIQYF
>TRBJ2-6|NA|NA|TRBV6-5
TGTGCCAGCAGCCGTCCCGGGGCCAACGTCCTGACTTTC
CASSRPGANVLTF
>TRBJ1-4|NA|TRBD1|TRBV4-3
TGCGCCAGCAGCCAAGCGGGACAGGCCGGTGAAAAACTGTTTTTT
CASSQAGQAGEKLFF
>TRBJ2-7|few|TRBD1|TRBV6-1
TGTGCCAGCACTGGACAGGGGCCCTACGAGCAGTACTTC
CASTGQGPYEQYF
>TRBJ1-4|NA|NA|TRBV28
TGTGCCAGCAAGCGTCAGAATCAAGAAAAACTGTTTTTT
CASKRQNQEKLFF
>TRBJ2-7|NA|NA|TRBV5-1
TGCGCCAGCAGCCCGACAGGGTCGGAGGGAGAGCAGTACTTC
CASSPTGSEGEQYF
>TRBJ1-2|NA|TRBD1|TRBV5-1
TGCGCCAGCAGCTCCGGGACAGGGGTGGATGGCTACACCTTC
CASSSGTGVDGYTF